Below, one TCR beta chain is given with its context. What it binds is unknown. This CDR3 region has 15 residues. CDR1 is LGHDT, CDR2 YNNKEL, per germline (reference sequence). V shed 6 bases, J shed 6 bases, and the junction held 14 bases outside the gene matches. This entry is derived from a study of post-analysis software for immune sequencing data. Study-level background: The disease courses covered relapsing-remitting, secondary progressive and progressive-relapsing multiple sclerosis. The study, taken as a whole, reports: Strong same-batch co-clustering of samples appeared with F measure clustering. Multiple sclerosis patients showed significantly lower normalized Chao1 diversity than controls did. Higher frequency in patients than in controls was seen for several TRBV segments, with TRBV5-6, TRBV5-1 and TRBV20-1 among them.

The TCR beta cDNA libraries contained unique molecular identifiers. Between about 1 and 11 million T cells gave rise to approximately 520,000 cDNA molecules. Each CDR3 protein is one row after TCRdb ran MiXCR on the PCR reads. The sample contains hundreds of thousands of distinct CDR3 sequences, roughly 50% of which appear only once. V and J are TRBV3-1 and TRBJ2-7; 7 positions agree with TRBD1. The receptor's source is a girl under 18 with multiple sclerosis. Material for sequencing was blood. CDR3 in amino acids: CASRQRGQLPGEQYF. Written as DNA, the CDR3 is TGTGCCAGCAGACAAAGGGGACAGCTGCCTGGCGAGCAGTACTTC.